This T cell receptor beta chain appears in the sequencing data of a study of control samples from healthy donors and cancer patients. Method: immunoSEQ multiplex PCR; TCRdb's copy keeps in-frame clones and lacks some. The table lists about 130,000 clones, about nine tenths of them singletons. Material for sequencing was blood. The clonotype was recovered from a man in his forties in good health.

The CDR3 loop is CASSYSSGRYGYTF. CDR3 in DNA: TGTGCCAGCAGTTACTCTTCCGGTCGCTATGGCTACACCTTC. The rearrangement joins TRBV6-5 to TRBJ1-2, with D unclear. The CDR3 consists of 14 residues. From germline, CDR1 is MNHEY and CDR2 SVGAGI. Trimming cost V 0 bases and J 4 bases, with 9 bases left between them.